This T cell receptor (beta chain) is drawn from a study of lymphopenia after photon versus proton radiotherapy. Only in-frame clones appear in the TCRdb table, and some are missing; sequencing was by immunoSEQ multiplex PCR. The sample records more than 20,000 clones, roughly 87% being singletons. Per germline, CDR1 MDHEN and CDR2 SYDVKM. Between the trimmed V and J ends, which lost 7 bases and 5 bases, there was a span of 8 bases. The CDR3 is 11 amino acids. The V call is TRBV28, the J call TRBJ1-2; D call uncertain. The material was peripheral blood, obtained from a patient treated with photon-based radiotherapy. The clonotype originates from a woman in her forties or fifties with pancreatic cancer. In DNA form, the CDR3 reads TGTGCCAGCACCATAGGATATGGCTACACCTTC. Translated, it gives CASTIGYGYTF.